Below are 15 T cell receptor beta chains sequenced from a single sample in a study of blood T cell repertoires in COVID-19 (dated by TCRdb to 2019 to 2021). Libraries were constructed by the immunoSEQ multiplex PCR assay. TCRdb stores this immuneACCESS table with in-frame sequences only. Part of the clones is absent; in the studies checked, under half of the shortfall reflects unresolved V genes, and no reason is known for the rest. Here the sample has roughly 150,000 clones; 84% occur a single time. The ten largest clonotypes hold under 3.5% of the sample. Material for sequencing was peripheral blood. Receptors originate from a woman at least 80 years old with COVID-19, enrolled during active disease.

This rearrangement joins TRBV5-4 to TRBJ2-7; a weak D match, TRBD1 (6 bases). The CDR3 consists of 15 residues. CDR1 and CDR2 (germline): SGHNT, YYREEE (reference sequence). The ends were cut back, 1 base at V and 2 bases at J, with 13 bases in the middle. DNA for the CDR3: TGTGCCAGCAGCTTGATGCAGGGGAGCACCTACGAGCAGTACTTC. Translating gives CASSLMQGSTYEQYF.

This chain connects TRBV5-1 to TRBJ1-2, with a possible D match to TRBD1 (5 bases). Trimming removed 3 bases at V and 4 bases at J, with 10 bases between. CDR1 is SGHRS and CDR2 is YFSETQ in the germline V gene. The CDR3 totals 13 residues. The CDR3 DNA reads TGCGCCAGCAGCTCCGCAGGGATCTATGGCTACACCTTC. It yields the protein CASSSAGIYGYTF.

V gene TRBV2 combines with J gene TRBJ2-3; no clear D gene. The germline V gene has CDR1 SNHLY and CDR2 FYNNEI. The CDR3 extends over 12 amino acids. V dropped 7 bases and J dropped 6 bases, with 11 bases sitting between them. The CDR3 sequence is CASIINGDTQYF. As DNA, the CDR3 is TGTGCCAGCATAATCAACGGGGATACGCAGTATTTT.

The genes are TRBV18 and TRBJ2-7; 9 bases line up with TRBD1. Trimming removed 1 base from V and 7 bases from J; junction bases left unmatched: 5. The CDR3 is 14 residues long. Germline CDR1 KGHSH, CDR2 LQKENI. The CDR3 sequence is CASSPRDRAREQYF. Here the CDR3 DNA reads TGTGCCAGCTCACCACGGGACAGGGCGAGGGAGCAGTACTTC.

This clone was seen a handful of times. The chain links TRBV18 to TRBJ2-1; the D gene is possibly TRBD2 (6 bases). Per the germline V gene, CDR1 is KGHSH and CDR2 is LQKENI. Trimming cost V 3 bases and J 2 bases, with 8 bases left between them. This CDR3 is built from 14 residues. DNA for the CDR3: TGTGCCAGCTCACCGACTAGTGCCTACAATGAGCAGTTCTTC. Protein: CASSPTSAYNEQFF.

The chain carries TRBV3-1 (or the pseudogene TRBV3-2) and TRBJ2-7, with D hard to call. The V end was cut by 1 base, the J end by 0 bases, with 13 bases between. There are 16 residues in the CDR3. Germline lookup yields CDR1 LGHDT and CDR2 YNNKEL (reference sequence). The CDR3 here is CASSQGLAGASYEQYF. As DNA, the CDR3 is TGTGCCAGCAGCCAAGGTCTGGCAGGTGCCTCCTACGAGCAGTACTTC.

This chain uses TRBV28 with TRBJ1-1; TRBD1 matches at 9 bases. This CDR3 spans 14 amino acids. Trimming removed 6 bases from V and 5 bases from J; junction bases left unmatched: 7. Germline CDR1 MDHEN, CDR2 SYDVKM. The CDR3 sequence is CASRSGTGKTEAFF. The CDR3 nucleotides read TGTGCCAGCAGGTCCGGGACAGGGAAAACTGAAGCTTTCTTT.

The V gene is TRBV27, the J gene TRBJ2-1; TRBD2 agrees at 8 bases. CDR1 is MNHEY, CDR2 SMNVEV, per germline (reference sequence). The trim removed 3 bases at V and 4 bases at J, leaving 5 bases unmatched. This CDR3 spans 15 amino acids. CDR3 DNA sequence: TGTGCCAGCAGTTTGACTAGCGCTGTATACAATGAGCAGTTCTTC. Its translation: CASSLTSAVYNEQFF.

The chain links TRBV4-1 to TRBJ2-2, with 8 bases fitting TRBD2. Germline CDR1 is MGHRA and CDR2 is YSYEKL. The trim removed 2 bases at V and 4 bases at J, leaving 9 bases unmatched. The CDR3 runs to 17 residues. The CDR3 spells CASSQNPGLGITGELFF. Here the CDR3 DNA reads TGCGCCAGCAGCCAAAACCCGGGACTAGGCATCACCGGGGAGCTGTTTTTT.

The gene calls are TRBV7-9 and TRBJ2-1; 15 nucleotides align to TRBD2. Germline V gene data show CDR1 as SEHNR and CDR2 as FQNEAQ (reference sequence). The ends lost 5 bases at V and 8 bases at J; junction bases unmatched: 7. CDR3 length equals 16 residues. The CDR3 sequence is CASSAGLAGGGDEQFF. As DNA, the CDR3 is TGTGCCAGCAGCGCCGGACTAGCGGGAGGGGGTGATGAGCAGTTCTTC.

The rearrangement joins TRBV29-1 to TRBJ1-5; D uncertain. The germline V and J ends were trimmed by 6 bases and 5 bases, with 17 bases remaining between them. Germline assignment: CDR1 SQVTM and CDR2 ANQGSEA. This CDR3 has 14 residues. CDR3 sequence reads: CSVEMTENDQPQHF. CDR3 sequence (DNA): TGCAGCGTGGAAATGACGGAGAATGATCAGCCCCAGCATTTT.

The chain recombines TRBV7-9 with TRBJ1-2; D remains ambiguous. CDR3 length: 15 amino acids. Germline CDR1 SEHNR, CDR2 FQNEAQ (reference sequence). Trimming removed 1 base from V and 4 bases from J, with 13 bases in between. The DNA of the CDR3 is TGTGCCAGCAGCTTAGGACCGGCGGAACTCTATGGCTACACCTTC. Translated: CASSLGPAELYGYTF.

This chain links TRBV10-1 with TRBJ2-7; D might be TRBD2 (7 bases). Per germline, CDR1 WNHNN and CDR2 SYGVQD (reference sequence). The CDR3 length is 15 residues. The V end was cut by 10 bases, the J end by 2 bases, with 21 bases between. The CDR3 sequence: CATGGHRTAAYEQYF. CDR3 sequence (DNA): TGCGCCACGGGGGGCCACAGGACCGCAGCCTACGAGCAGTACTTC.

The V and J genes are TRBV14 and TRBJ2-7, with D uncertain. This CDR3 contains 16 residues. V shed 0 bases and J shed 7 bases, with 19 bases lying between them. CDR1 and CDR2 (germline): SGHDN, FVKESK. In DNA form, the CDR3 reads TGTGCCAGCAGCCAAGATCGCGGTTCGATGAATGAGGAGCAGTACTTC. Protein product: CASSQDRGSMNEEQYF.

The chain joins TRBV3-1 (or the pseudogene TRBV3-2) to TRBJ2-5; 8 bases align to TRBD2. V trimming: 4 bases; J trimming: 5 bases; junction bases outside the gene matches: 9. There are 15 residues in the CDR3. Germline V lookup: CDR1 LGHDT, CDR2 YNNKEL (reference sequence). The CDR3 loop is CASSPLRGGAETQYF. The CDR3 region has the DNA TGTGCCAGCAGCCCGCTCCGGGGGGGCGCGGAGACCCAGTACTTC.